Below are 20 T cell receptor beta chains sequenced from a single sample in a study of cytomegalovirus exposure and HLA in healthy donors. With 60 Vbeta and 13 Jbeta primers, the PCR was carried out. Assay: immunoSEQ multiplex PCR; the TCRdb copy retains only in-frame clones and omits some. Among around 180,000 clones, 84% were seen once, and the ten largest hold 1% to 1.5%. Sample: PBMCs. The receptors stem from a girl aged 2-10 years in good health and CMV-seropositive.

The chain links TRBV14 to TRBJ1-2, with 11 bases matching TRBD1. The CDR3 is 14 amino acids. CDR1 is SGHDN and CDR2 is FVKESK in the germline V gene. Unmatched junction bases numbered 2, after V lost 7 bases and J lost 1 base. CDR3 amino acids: CASNGTGGNYGYTF. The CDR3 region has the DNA TGTGCCAGCAACGGGACAGGGGGTAACTATGGCTACACCTTC.

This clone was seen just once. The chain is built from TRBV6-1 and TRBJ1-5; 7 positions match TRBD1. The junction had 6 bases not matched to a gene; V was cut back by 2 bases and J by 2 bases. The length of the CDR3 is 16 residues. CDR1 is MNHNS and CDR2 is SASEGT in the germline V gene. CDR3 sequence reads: CASSESRDRGNQPQHF. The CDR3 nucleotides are TGTGCCAGCAGTGAAAGCCGGGACAGAGGCAATCAGCCCCAGCATTTT.

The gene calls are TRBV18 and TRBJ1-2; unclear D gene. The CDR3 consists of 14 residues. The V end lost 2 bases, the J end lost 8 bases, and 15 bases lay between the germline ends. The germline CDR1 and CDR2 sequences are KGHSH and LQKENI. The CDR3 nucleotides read TGTGCCAGCTCACCAATGGCGGGGTCGGTAGGCTACACCTTC. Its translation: CASSPMAGSVGYTF.

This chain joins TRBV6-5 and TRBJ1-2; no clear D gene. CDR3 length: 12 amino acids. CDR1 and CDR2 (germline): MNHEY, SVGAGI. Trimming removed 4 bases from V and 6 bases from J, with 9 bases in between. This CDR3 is CASSSDQDGYTF. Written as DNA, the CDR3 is TGTGCCAGCAGTTCCGATCAGGATGGCTACACCTTC.

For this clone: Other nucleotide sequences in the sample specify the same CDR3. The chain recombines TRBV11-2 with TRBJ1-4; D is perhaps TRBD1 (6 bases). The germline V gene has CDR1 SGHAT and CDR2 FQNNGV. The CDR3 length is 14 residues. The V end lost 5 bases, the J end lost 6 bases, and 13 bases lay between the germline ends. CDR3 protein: CASSRRGRDEKLFF. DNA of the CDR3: TGTGCCAGCAGCCGAAGGGGGAGGGATGAAAAACTGTTTTTT. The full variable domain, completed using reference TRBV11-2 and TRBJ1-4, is EAGVAQSPRYKIIEKRQSVAFWCNPISGHATLYWYQQILGQGPKLLIQFQNNGVVDDSQLPKDRFSAERLKGVDSTLKIQPAKLEDSAVYLCASSRRGRDEKLFFGSGTQLSVL.

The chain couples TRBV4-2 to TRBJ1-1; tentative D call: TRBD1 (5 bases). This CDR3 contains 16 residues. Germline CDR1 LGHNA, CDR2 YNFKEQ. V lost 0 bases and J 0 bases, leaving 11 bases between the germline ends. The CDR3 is CASSQDLGRLNTEAFF. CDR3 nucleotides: TGTGCCAGCAGCCAAGATCTGGGGCGATTGAACACTGAAGCTTTCTTT.

The chain's CDR3 is CAWLPLAQSYGYTF. The CDR3 DNA reads as TGTGCCTGGCTCCCACTCGCACAGTCCTATGGCTACACCTTC. This chain links TRBV30 with TRBJ1-2, with D unclear. Germline CDR1 is GTSNPN and CDR2 is SVGIG (reference sequence). The V end lost 5 bases, the J end lost 4 bases, and 17 bases lay between the germline ends. There are 14 residues in the CDR3.

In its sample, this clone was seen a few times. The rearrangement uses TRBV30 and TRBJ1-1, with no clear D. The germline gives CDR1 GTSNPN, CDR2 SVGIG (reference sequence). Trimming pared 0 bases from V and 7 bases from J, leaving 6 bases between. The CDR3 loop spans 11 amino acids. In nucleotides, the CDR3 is TGTGCCTGGAGTGTCGGGGTTGAAGCTTTCTTT. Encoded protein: CAWSVGVEAFF. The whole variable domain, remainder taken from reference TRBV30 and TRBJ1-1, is SQTIHQWPATLVQPVGSPLSLECTVEGTSNPNLYWYRQAAGRGLQLLFYSVGIGQISSEVPQNLSASRPQDRQFILSSKKLLLSDSGFYLCAWSVGVEAFFGQGTRLTVV.

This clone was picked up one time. The CDR3, as DNA: TGCGCCAGCAGCGTGGAACAGGGGAACTATGGCTACACCTTC. Its protein is CASSVEQGNYGYTF. This chain links TRBV5-1 with TRBJ1-2; 7 positions match TRBD1. J gave up 2 bases and V 4 bases, and 5 bases lay outside the gene matches. This CDR3 has 14 residues. Germline loops: CDR1 SGHRS, CDR2 YFSETQ.

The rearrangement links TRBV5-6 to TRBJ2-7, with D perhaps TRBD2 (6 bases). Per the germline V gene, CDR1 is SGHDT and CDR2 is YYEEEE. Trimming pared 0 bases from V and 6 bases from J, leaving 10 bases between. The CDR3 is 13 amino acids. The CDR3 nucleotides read TGTGCCAGCAGCTTGGGGAGGGTGAGCGAGCAGTACTTC. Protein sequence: CASSLGRVSEQYF.

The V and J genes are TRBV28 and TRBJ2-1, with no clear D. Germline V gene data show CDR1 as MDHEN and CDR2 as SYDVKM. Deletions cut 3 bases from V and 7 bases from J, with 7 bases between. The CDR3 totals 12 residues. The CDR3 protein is CASSFWPNEQFF. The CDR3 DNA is TGTGCCAGCAGTTTTTGGCCGAATGAGCAGTTCTTC.

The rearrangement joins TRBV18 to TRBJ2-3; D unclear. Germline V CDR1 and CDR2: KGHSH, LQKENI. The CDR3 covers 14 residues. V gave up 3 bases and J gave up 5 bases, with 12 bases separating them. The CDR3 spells CASSPQTPGDTQYF. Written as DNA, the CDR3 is TGTGCCAGCTCACCCCAGACCCCAGGAGATACGCAGTATTTT.

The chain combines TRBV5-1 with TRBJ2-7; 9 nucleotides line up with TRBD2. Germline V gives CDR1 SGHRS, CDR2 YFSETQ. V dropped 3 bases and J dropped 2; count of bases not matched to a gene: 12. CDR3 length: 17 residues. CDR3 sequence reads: CASSSALWREGPYEQYF. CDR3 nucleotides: TGCGCCAGCAGCTCGGCTTTATGGCGGGAGGGCCCCTACGAGCAGTACTTC.

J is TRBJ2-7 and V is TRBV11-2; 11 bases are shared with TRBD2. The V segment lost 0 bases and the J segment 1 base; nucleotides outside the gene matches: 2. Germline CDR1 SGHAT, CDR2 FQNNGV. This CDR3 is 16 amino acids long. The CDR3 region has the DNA TGTGCCAGCAGCTTAGAACTAGCGGGAGTATCCTACGAGCAGTACTTC. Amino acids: CASSLELAGVSYEQYF.

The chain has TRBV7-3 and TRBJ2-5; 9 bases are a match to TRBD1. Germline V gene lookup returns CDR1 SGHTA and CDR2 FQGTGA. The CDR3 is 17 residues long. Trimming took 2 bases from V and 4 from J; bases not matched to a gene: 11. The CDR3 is CASSLGAWTGVRETQYF. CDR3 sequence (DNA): TGTGCCAGCAGCTTAGGTGCATGGACAGGGGTTCGAGAGACCCAGTACTTC.

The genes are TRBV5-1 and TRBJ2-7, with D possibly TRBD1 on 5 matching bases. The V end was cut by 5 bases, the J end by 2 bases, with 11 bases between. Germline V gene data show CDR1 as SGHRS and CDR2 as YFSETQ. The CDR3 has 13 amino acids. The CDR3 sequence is CASRGVSPYEQYF. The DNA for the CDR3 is TGCGCCAGCAGAGGGGTCTCTCCCTACGAGCAGTACTTC.

CDR3: CASSEPSRGYNSPLHF. CDR3 coding DNA: TGTGCCAGCAGCGAACCCTCCAGGGGGTATAATTCACCCCTCCACTTT. The J gene is TRBJ1-6, the V gene TRBV6-1; TRBD1 agrees at 7 bases. This CDR3 is 16 amino acids long. With 6 bases clipped from V and 4 bases from J, the junction kept 9 bases outside the gene matches. In germline, CDR1 is MNHNS, CDR2 SASEGT.

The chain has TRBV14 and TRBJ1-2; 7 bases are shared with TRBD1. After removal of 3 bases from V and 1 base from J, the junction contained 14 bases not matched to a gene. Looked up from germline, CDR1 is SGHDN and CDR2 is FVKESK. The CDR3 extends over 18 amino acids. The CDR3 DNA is TGTGCCAGCAGCCAGTCCCGGGACAGACTACCTTATAACTATGGCTACACCTTC. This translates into CASSQSRDRLPYNYGYTF.

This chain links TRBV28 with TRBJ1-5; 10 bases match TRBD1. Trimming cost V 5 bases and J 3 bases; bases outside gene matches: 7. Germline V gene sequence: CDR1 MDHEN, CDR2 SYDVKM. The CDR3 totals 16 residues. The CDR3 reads CASSPRTGGTNQPQHF. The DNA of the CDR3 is TGTGCCAGCAGTCCCCGGACAGGGGGGACCAATCAGCCCCAGCATTTT.

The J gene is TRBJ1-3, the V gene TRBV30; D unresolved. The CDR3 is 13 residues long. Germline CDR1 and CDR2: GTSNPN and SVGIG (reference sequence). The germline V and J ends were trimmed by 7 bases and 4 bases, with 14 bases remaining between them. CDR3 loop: CASGGPRGNTIYF. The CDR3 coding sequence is TGTGCCTCGGGAGGGCCCCGCGGAAACACCATATATTTT.